These 30 T cell receptor beta chains were sequenced from one sample in a study of T cells in Graves' hyperthyroidism and ophthalmopathy. Amplification targeted TCR beta CDR3 regions from RNA transcripts. The TCR CDR3 first-round RT-PCR relied on the HTBI primer set. TCRdb called the multiplex PCR reads again in MiXCR, with one record for every CDR3 protein. This repertoire shows 480,000 or so distinct CDR3 sequences, about 46% found once; its top ten account for about 43%. The sequenced sample consisted of peripheral blood or thyroid tissue (not recorded which). These receptors all stem from an adult woman with Graves' disease, either hyperthyroidism or ophthalmopathy (not recorded which).

This clonotype was recorded many times. The gene calls are TRBV9 and TRBJ2-2; 9 bases agree with TRBD1. Germline V gives CDR1 SGDLS, CDR2 YYNGEE. V trimming: 0 bases; J trimming: 4 bases; junction bases outside the gene matches: 4. CDR3 size: 16 residues. In DNA form, the CDR3 reads TGTGCCAGCAGCGTAGCGGGACAGGGTGGCACCGGGGAGCTGTTTTTT. Translation: CASSVAGQGGTGELFF.

This clonotype was picked up one time. The V call is TRBV29-1, the J call TRBJ2-5; D may be TRBD1 or TRBD2 (7 bases each). The ends were cut back, 7 bases at V and 3 bases at J, with 21 bases in the middle. The CDR3 runs to 15 residues. Looked up from germline, CDR1 is SQVTM and CDR2 is ANQGSEA. The CDR3 DNA reads as TGCAGCGCGCTCGGGCCAGGGGGGGGCGAAGAGACCCAGTACTTC. Protein sequence: CSALGPGGGEETQYF.

Note on this clonotype: One end of the junction does not line up with germline, which may come from a read error. The CDR3 DNA reads as TGCAGCGTCAAGTACAGGGGCAAGACCTACGAGCAGAACTTC. As protein: CSVKYRGKTYEQNF. The rearrangement uses TRBV29-1 and TRBJ2-7; 7 bases map to TRBD1. The CDR3 runs to 14 residues. Germline V gene data show CDR1 as SQVTM and CDR2 as ANQGSEA.

Details on this clonotype: One junction end disagrees with the germline gene, perhaps due to a read error. The genes are TRBV2 and TRBJ1-4, with 10 bases that match TRBD1. The germline V gene encodes CDR1 SNHLY and CDR2 FYNNEI. The CDR3 runs to 11 residues. CDR3 loop: CASTLGTGVSF. The CDR3 DNA follows: TGTGCCAGCACCCTAGGGACAGGGGTCAGCTTT.

V and J are TRBV10-3 and TRBJ1-2; perhaps TRBD1 as D (5 bases). The CDR3 consists of 16 residues. Per germline, CDR1 ENHRY and CDR2 SYGVKD. Deletions cut 7 bases from V and 8 bases from J, with 26 bases between. In DNA, the CDR3 is TGTGCCATCACCGCCCAACCACATGGGGCGAGCAGGGGCTACACCTTC. Its protein product is CAITAQPHGASRGYTF.

This chain links TRBV20-1 with TRBJ2-7; TRBD1 matches at 7 bases. This CDR3 spans 13 amino acids. Trimming cost V 2 bases and J 9 bases; bases outside gene matches: 10. Germline values: CDR1 DFQATT, CDR2 SNEGSKA (reference sequence). CDR3 sequence (DNA): TGCAGTGCTAGACCTAACCAGGGGGTGGTGCAGTACTTC. Translation gives CSARPNQGVVQYF.

The V call is TRBV20-1, the J call TRBJ2-5; D is perhaps TRBD2 (6 bases). In germline, CDR1 is DFQATT, CDR2 SNEGSKA (reference sequence). CDR3 size: 15 residues. The V gene lost 1 base and the J gene lost 2 bases, with 14 bases spanning the gap. Here the CDR3 DNA reads TGCAGTGCTAGAGGGCGGGCGGGGAAGCAAGAGACCCAGTACTTC. This sequence encodes CSARGRAGKQETQYF.

Many counts were recorded for this clonotype. The V gene is TRBV19, the J gene TRBJ1-1; D not certain. Germline V gene lookup returns CDR1 LNHDA and CDR2 SQIVND (reference sequence). The CDR3 length is 15 residues. The germline V and J ends were trimmed by 3 bases and 4 bases, with 15 bases remaining between them. CDR3 loop: CASSMWAGGSTEAFF. CDR3 in DNA: TGTGCCAGTAGTATGTGGGCGGGCGGGAGCACTGAAGCTTTCTTT.

The chain couples TRBV13 to TRBJ1-2; D perhaps matches TRBD1 (5 bases). Trimming took 5 bases from V and 0 from J, leaving 13 bases between them. Germline CDR1 is PRHDT and CDR2 is FYEKMQ (reference sequence). The CDR3 has 15 amino acids. CDR3 region: CASSTGTEANYGYTF. The DNA of the CDR3 is TGTGCCAGCAGCACCGGGACGGAAGCTAACTATGGCTACACCTTC.

This clonotype has just one count. V is TRBV7-2 and J is TRBJ1-1, with D hard to call. V shed 5 bases and J shed 0 bases, with 7 bases lying between them. CDR1 is SGHTA, CDR2 FQGNSA, per germline. The CDR3 consists of 13 residues. The CDR3 spells CASSPVLNTEAFF. Written as DNA, the CDR3 is TGTGCCAGCAGCCCCGTCCTGAACACTGAAGCTTTCTTT. The variable domain in full, with the rest retrieved from reference TRBV7-2 and TRBJ1-1, is GAGVSQSPSNKVTEKGKDVELRCDPISGHTALYWYRQSLGQGLEFLIYFQGNSAPDKSGLPSDRFSAERTGGSVSTLTIQRTQQEDSAVYLCASSPVLNTEAFFGQGTRLTVV.

A remark on this clonotype: A junction boundary mismatches the germline segment, possibly from a read error. This chain connects TRBV29-1 to TRBJ2-6; 7 bases are a match to TRBD1. Germline CDR1 SQVTM, CDR2 ANQGSEA. The CDR3 extends over 17 amino acids. As DNA, the CDR3 is TGCAGCGTTGATTTTTCCCTTATGGGACAGTCGATCCTCCCCCTCTCTTTC. It is translated as CSVDFSLMGQSILPLSF.

The chain has TRBV10-3 and TRBJ1-6, with TRBD1 matching 7 bases. V dropped 3 bases and J dropped 0; count of bases not matched to a gene: 8. The CDR3 sequence is 18 residues long. Germline V CDR1 and CDR2: ENHRY, SYGVKD. The CDR3 is CAISDPTGRLSYNSPLHF. CDR3 sequence (DNA): TGTGCCATCAGTGACCCGACAGGGAGACTCTCCTATAATTCACCCCTCCACTTT.

A note on this clonotype: A much larger clone lies one base from this, so it may be a read error. The V gene is TRBV5-1, the J gene TRBJ2-5; D might be TRBD2 (5 bases). The CDR3 has 15 amino acids. Germline-derived CDR1 and CDR2 are SGHRS and YFSETQ. Trimming removed 4 bases at V and 7 bases at J, with 20 bases between. The chain's CDR3 is CASSLLGRASATQYF. The CDR3 DNA follows: TGCGCCAGCAGCCTACTCGGGCGGGCCTCAGCGACCCAGTACTTC.

In this sample, this clonotype turned up a few times. The chain employs TRBV20-1 and TRBJ2-5; TRBD1 agrees at 10 bases. Trimming took 3 bases from V and 4 from J; bases not matched to a gene: 5. The CDR3 is 14 residues long. Germline assignment: CDR1 DFQATT and CDR2 SNEGSKA (reference sequence). In DNA, the CDR3 is TGCAGTGCTAGGAGACAGGGGGCTGGAGAGACCCAGTACTTC. Protein product: CSARRQGAGETQYF.

This clonotype has more than one count but fewer than ten. CDR3 in DNA: TGTGCCAGCAGCTTGATACCCTACGAGCAGTACTTC. It encodes CASSLIPYEQYF. The rearrangement links TRBV7-2 to TRBJ2-7; D is ambiguous. The CDR3 sequence is 12 residues long. Looked up from germline, CDR1 is SGHTA and CDR2 is FQGNSA. V lost 3 bases and J 2 bases, leaving 5 bases between the germline ends.

This chain links TRBV20-1 with TRBJ1-4; D not certain. V lost 0 bases, J lost 5 bases, and 13 bases lay in between. The germline CDR1 and CDR2 sequences are DFQATT and SNEGSKA (reference sequence). The CDR3 totals 15 residues. CDR3 sequence: CSARDPRTENEKLFF. CDR3 sequence (DNA): TGCAGTGCTAGAGACCCTAGGACGGAAAATGAAAAACTGTTTTTT.

Only a few counts were recorded for this clonotype. The rearrangement joins TRBV7-8 to TRBJ2-5; unclear D gene. V was shortened by 0 bases and J by 11 bases, with 13 bases between the two germline ends. Germline V gene data show CDR1 as SGHVS and CDR2 as FQNEAQ. CDR3 length: 13 residues. The CDR3 sequence is CASSLAGAREQYF. In DNA, the CDR3 is TGTGCCAGCAGCTTAGCCGGCGCGCGAGAGCAGTACTTC. The full variable domain, its missing parts supplied by reference TRBV7-8 and TRBJ2-5, is GAGVSQSPRYKVAKRGQDVALRCDPISGHVSLFWYQQALGQGPEFLTYFQNEAQLDKSGLPSDRFFAERPEGSVSTLKIQRTQQEDSAVYLCASSLAGAREQYFGPGTRLLVL.

This chain links TRBV10-3 with TRBJ2-7; possibly TRBD2 for D (7 bases). V gave up 3 bases and J gave up 5 bases, with 11 bases separating them. This CDR3 spans 13 amino acids. Germline values: CDR1 ENHRY, CDR2 SYGVKD. The CDR3 nucleotides read TGTGCCATCAGTGAAGGCGGGGGCAACGAGCAGTACTTC. Amino acid sequence: CAISEGGGNEQYF.

The chain employs TRBV19 and TRBJ1-2; tentative D call: TRBD1 (5 bases). V was pared by 11 bases and J by 7 bases, with 20 bases between. CDR3 length equals 13 residues. Per germline, CDR1 LNHDA and CDR2 SQIVND (reference sequence). Here the CDR3 reads CAGGSRVSSGYTF. CDR3 sequence (DNA): TGTGCCGGTGGCTCCAGGGTATCCTCTGGCTACACCTTC.

This sequence joins TRBV29-1 and TRBJ1-2; 8 bases are a match to TRBD1. The V and J ends lost 2 bases and 4 bases, in that order; junction bases with no gene match: 6. The CDR3 is 14 amino acids. Germline-derived CDR1 and CDR2 are SQVTM and ANQGSEA. CDR3 sequence: CSVESPGTGYGYTF. The CDR3 DNA is TGCAGCGTTGAATCTCCCGGGACAGGCTATGGCTACACCTTC. Together with reference TRBV29-1 and TRBJ1-2, the CDR3 gives the full variable domain: SAVISQKPSRDICQRGTSLTIQCQVDSQVTMMFWYRQQPGQSLTLIATANQGSEATYESGFVIDKFPISRPNLTFSTLTVSNMSPEDSSIYLCSVESPGTGYGYTFGSGTRLTVV.

This chain joins TRBV2 and TRBJ1-1, with a tentative D call TRBD1 (6 bases). CDR3 size: 13 residues. Germline V gene sequence: CDR1 SNHLY, CDR2 FYNNEI. The ends were cut back, 6 bases at V and 5 bases at J, with 13 bases in the middle. The chain's CDR3 is CASRGGALTEAFF. As DNA, the CDR3 is TGTGCCAGCAGGGGGGGGGCGCTTACTGAAGCTTTCTTT. The full variable domain, rest sourced from reference TRBV2 and TRBJ1-1, is EPEVTQTPSHQVTQMGQEVILRCVPISNHLYFYWYRQILGQKVEFLVSFYNNEISEKSEIFDDQFSVERPDGSNFTLKIRSTKLEDSAMYFCASRGGALTEAFFGQGTRLTVV.

This clonotype was seen many times. The chain is built from TRBV5-6 and TRBJ2-7; TRBD2 agrees at 13 bases. Losses at the gene ends were 3 bases for V and 3 bases for J; bases not matched to a gene: 9. This CDR3 is 17 amino acids long. Germline loops: CDR1 SGHDT, CDR2 YYEEEE. The CDR3: CASSSGLAGTSGYEQYF. DNA for the CDR3: TGTGCCAGCAGCTCGGGACTAGCGGGAACCTCCGGCTACGAGCAGTACTTC.

The CDR3 reads CSARREAGNTIYF. Here the CDR3 DNA reads TGCAGTGCTCGCCGGGAGGCTGGAAACACCATATATTTT. The rearrangement uses TRBV20-1 and TRBJ1-3; D is unclear. Trimming took off 5 bases at V and 2 bases at J, with 10 bases between the two ends. Germline CDR1 reads DFQATT; CDR2 reads SNEGSKA (reference sequence). The CDR3 sequence is 13 residues long.

The chain uses TRBV20-1 and TRBJ2-2; 7 positions agree with TRBD2. CDR1 is DFQATT, CDR2 SNEGSKA, per germline (reference sequence). This CDR3 has 14 amino acids. Unmatched junction bases numbered 7, after V lost 5 bases and J lost 4 bases. The CDR3 region has the DNA TGCAGTGCTCCCCCAGCGGGGCTCACCGGGGAGCTGTTTTTT. Translating gives CSAPPAGLTGELFF.

For this clonotype: Possible read error: a much larger clone is one base away. This chain uses TRBV2 with TRBJ2-7, with 7 bases aligning to TRBD1. The ends lost 6 bases at V and 3 bases at J; junction bases unmatched: 8. This CDR3 comprises 14 residues. The germline V gene encodes CDR1 SNHLY and CDR2 FYNNEI. CDR3 coding DNA: TGTGCCAGCAGAAGGGACAGAGCCTTCTACGAGCAGTACTTC. It is translated as CASRRDRAFYEQYF. The entire variable domain, with the rest obtained from reference TRBV2 and TRBJ2-7, is as follows: EPEVTQTPSHQVTQMGQEVILRCVPISNHLYFYWYRQILGQKVEFLVSFYNNEISEKSEIFDDQFSVERPDGSNFTLKIRSTKLEDSAMYFCASRRDRAFYEQYFGPGTRLTVT.

The chain links TRBV5-1 to TRBJ1-1; 9 bases align to TRBD1. This CDR3 comprises 14 residues. CDR1 SGHRS and CDR2 YFSETQ come from the germline V gene. Losses at the gene ends were 4 bases for V and 7 bases for J; bases not matched to a gene: 8. CDR3 amino acids: CASSPGTGSNEAFF. The CDR3, as DNA: TGCGCCAGCAGCCCGGGGACAGGGTCGAATGAAGCTTTCTTT.

The sample holds a few counts of this clonotype. The chain has TRBV2 and TRBJ1-2; possible D gene TRBD1, 5 bases. The CDR3 is made up of 13 amino acids. In germline, CDR1 is SNHLY, CDR2 FYNNEI. V was pared by 5 bases and J by 7 bases, with 14 bases between. The CDR3 reads CASSNGRGVGYTF. CDR3 nucleotides: TGTGCCAGCAGTAACGGACGGGGGGTTGGCTACACCTTC.

This clonotype turned up a few times. The chain recombines TRBV15 with TRBJ1-2; D is uncertain. The germline CDR1 and CDR2 sequences are LNHNV and YYDKDF (reference sequence). The ends were cut back, 0 bases at V and 7 bases at J, with 12 bases in the middle. The CDR3 consists of 14 residues. CDR3 bases: TGTGCCACCAGCAGAGATAGGTCAAGTCGTGGCTACACCTTC. This sequence encodes CATSRDRSSRGYTF.

The chain combines TRBV24-1 with TRBJ1-2; D call uncertain. Trimming removed 11 bases from V and 4 bases from J, with 10 bases in between. CDR1 and CDR2 from the germline V gene are KGHDR and SFDVKD. The CDR3 contains 11 residues. CDR3 amino acids: CASTDLYGYTF. DNA for the CDR3: TGTGCCAGCACCGACCTCTATGGCTACACCTTC.

There are many counts of this clonotype. The J gene is TRBJ2-5, the V gene TRBV14; 11 positions match TRBD2. CDR3 length: 17 amino acids. Germline CDR1 SGHDN, CDR2 FVKESK. V was clipped by 1 base and J by 5 bases; unmatched bases: 9. CDR3 residues: CASSQGLAGHQRETQYF. Written as DNA, the CDR3 is TGTGCCAGCAGCCAAGGACTAGCGGGACACCAACGGGAGACCCAGTACTTC.